The 20 T cell receptor beta chains reported below all come from one sample, sequenced in a study of blood T cell repertoires in COVID-19. Only in-frame clones appear in the TCRdb table, and some are missing; sequencing was by immunoSEQ multiplex PCR. The sample lists about half a million clones; 80% to 90% were seen once. The material sequenced was peripheral blood. The receptors were sampled from a human donor in a cohort sampled during active COVID-19.

The sample holds one count of this clone. The chain carries TRBV2 and TRBJ1-5, with D tentatively TRBD1 (5 bases). Trimming pared 5 bases from V and 5 bases from J, leaving 13 bases between. CDR1 is SNHLY, CDR2 FYNNEI, per germline. The CDR3 length is 14 residues. CDR3 sequence (DNA): TGTGCCAGCAGTAGTTCACAGGATTATCAGCCCCAGCATTTT. The encoded protein is CASSSSQDYQPQHF.

The chain uses TRBV19 and TRBJ1-1, with D tentatively TRBD1 (5 bases). Germline CDR1 is LNHDA and CDR2 is SQIVND (reference sequence). CDR3 length equals 13 residues. V shed 11 bases and J shed 7 bases, with 20 bases lying between them. In nucleotides, the CDR3 is TGTGCCGCCAAGGCGGGACCGTCGTATGAAGCTTTCTTT. This sequence encodes CAAKAGPSYEAFF.

Notes on this clone: Other DNA sequences in this sample translate to the same CDR3. This rearrangement joins TRBV28 to TRBJ2-7; D is possibly TRBD1 (5 bases). CDR1 is MDHEN, CDR2 SYDVKM, per germline. V was cut by 5 bases and J by 3 bases, with 8 bases left in between. The CDR3 sequence is 12 residues long. The CDR3: CASSLTGYEQYF. Here the CDR3 DNA reads TGTGCCAGCAGTCTTACAGGCTACGAGCAGTACTTC.

The J gene is TRBJ1-1, the V gene TRBV12-5; maybe TRBD1 (5 bases). This CDR3 contains 11 residues. Per germline, CDR1 LGHNT and CDR2 FRNRAP. Trimming took 5 bases from V and 7 from J, leaving 8 bases between them. The CDR3 sequence is CASGPGHEAFF. The DNA for the CDR3 is TGTGCTAGTGGTCCCGGACATGAAGCTTTCTTT.

This chain uses TRBV11-2 with TRBJ2-7; 11 positions match TRBD2. Germline CDR1 reads SGHAT; CDR2 reads FQNNGV. Trimming cost V 5 bases and J 2 bases; bases outside gene matches: 8. The CDR3 is 16 amino acids. The CDR3 DNA reads as TGTGCCAGCAGCAGAGGGACTAGCGGATCTCCCTACGAGCAGTACTTC. Translation: CASSRGTSGSPYEQYF.

The gene calls are TRBV7-2 and TRBJ2-4; 12 nucleotides agree with TRBD2. The CDR3 has 16 amino acids. Per germline, CDR1 SGHTA and CDR2 FQGNSA. The ends lost 3 bases at V and 7 bases at J; junction bases unmatched: 7. The CDR3 coding sequence is TGTGCCAGCAGCTTTAGGACTAGCGGGATCGGGAACATTCAGTACTTC. Translation: CASSFRTSGIGNIQYF.

The genes are TRBV21-1 and TRBJ2-3; the table gives TRBD2 as D, unverified against the DNA. TRBV21-1 is reported as a pseudogene. The CDR3 totals 17 residues. For the CDR3, the DNA is TGTGCCAGCAGCAACCCCGCTAGCGGGAGACTCACAGATACGCAGTATTTT. Protein: CASSNPASGRLTDTQYF.

V and J are TRBV28 and TRBJ2-3, with D possibly matching TRBD1 (6 bases). Germline V CDR1 and CDR2: MDHEN, SYDVKM. The V end lost 8 bases, the J end lost 4 bases, and 16 bases lay between the germline ends. The CDR3 runs 14 residues. This CDR3 is CASRDSSGADTQYF. CDR3 sequence (DNA): TGTGCCAGCCGGGATTCCTCAGGGGCAGATACGCAGTATTTT. Filled out from reference TRBV28 and TRBJ2-3, the complete variable domain reads DVKVTQSSRYLVKRTGEKVFLECVQDMDHENMFWYRQDPGLGLRLIYFSYDVKMKEKGDIPEGYSVSREKKERFSLILESASTNQTSMYLCASRDSSGADTQYFGPGTRLTVL.

This chain links TRBV27 with TRBJ1-6; D might be TRBD1 (5 bases). CDR3 length: 16 residues. The germline V gene has CDR1 MNHEY and CDR2 SMNVEV (reference sequence). V was clipped by 2 bases and J by 5 bases, with 13 bases between them. Written as DNA, the CDR3 is TGTGCCAGCAGTTTACGATTGGGGCGCGATAATTCACCCCTCCACTTT. Translating it yields CASSLRLGRDNSPLHF.

The V and J genes are TRBV19 and TRBJ1-4, with a weak D call TRBD1 (6 bases). V dropped 0 bases and J dropped 8 bases, with 16 bases sitting between them. This CDR3 contains 16 residues. CDR1 LNHDA and CDR2 SQIVND come from the germline V gene (reference sequence). CDR3 region: CASSIEGSRGNEKLFF. The CDR3 nucleotides are TGTGCCAGTAGTATAGAAGGTAGCAGGGGAAACGAAAAACTGTTTTTT.

The chain combines TRBV28 with TRBJ1-2, with 7 bases fitting TRBD1. The CDR3 runs 17 residues. Trimming cost V 0 bases and J 2 bases; bases outside gene matches: 9. Per the germline V gene, CDR1 is MDHEN and CDR2 is SYDVKM. CDR3 loop: CASSLWGSVGQNYGYTF. CDR3 bases: TGTGCCAGCAGTTTATGGGGTAGTGTGGGACAGAACTATGGCTACACCTTC.

CDR3 region: CASSTGRDVSPLHF. The CDR3 DNA reads as TGTGCCAGCAGTACCGGGAGAGACGTTTCACCCCTCCACTTT. This chain connects TRBV3-1 (or the pseudogene TRBV3-2) to TRBJ1-6; D ambiguous. The ends were cut back, 6 bases at V and 9 bases at J, with 15 bases in the middle. CDR3 size: 14 residues. The V gene's germline CDR1 is LGHDT and CDR2 YNNKEL (reference sequence).

The chain has TRBV4-1 and TRBJ2-3, with TRBD2 matching over 7 bases. V shed 3 bases, J shed 3 bases, and the junction held 6 bases outside the gene matches. The CDR3 totals 15 residues. Germline loops: CDR1 MGHRA, CDR2 YSYEKL. The CDR3 DNA follows: TGCGCCAGCAGCCAGACCGGACTAGGGACAGATACGCAGTATTTT. Amino acids: CASSQTGLGTDTQYF.

The DNA for the CDR3 is TGTGCCACCAGTGATCCGAGTGACAGGGGCTACGAGCAGTACTTC. Protein product: CATSDPSDRGYEQYF. The chain carries TRBV24-1 and TRBJ2-7; 8 positions agree with TRBD1. The V and J ends lost 3 bases and 3 bases, in that order; junction bases with no gene match: 6. Germline lookup yields CDR1 KGHDR and CDR2 SFDVKD. The CDR3 is 15 amino acids.

The chain links TRBV2 to TRBJ2-3, with 10 bases matching TRBD1. Per the germline V gene, CDR1 is SNHLY and CDR2 is FYNNEI. Trimming cost V 5 bases and J 2 bases; bases outside gene matches: 4. The CDR3 extends over 15 amino acids. Here the CDR3 DNA reads TGTGCCAGCAGTTCGACAGGGGGCTCCACAGATACGCAGTATTTT. It encodes CASSSTGGSTDTQYF.

The chain has TRBV6-2 or TRBV6-3 and TRBJ1-1; D is uncertain. The germline V gene has CDR1 MNHEY and CDR2 SVGEGT. CDR3 size: 13 residues. The ends were cut back, 3 bases at V and 3 bases at J, with 8 bases in the middle. In DNA, the CDR3 is TGTGCCAGCAGTTATAATCCGGACACTGAAGCTTTCTTT. This codes for CASSYNPDTEAFF.

The rearrangement links TRBV7-9 to TRBJ1-2, with TRBD1 as a possible D gene (6 bases). The CDR3 sequence is 17 residues long. The V end was cut by 5 bases, the J end by 12 bases, with 31 bases between. Germline V gene data show CDR1 as SEHNR and CDR2 as FQNEAQ (reference sequence). CDR3 in DNA: TGTGCCAGCAGCCCAAGTTTGTTCGGGGGGGCCACCTTTGGAAACACCTTC. Its protein is CASSPSLFGGATFGNTF. Full variable domain (missing parts from reference TRBV7-9 and TRBJ1-2): DTGVSQNPRHKITKRGQNVTFRCDPISEHNRLYWYRQTLGQGPEFLTYFQNEAQLEKSRLLSDRFSAERPKGSFSTLEIQRTEQGDSAMYLCASSPSLFGGATFGNTFGSGTRLTVV.

This chain uses TRBV3-1 (or the pseudogene TRBV3-2) with TRBJ2-3, with 12 bases matching TRBD2. The junction had 15 bases not matched to a gene; V was cut back by 0 bases and J by 2 bases. Germline CDR1 and CDR2: LGHDT and YNNKEL (reference sequence). The CDR3 is made up of 21 amino acids. CDR3 nucleotides: TGTGCCAGCAGCCAAGATATTGCGACTAGCGGGAGACTTTCGTTCACAGATACGCAGTATTTT. This gives the protein CASSQDIATSGRLSFTDTQYF.

The gene calls are TRBV5-1 and TRBJ2-1; D perhaps matches TRBD1 (6 bases). CDR1 and CDR2 (germline): SGHRS, YFSETQ. V was clipped by 2 bases and J by 3 bases, with 21 bases between them. This CDR3 is built from 18 residues. The CDR3 nucleotides read TGCGCCAGCAGCTTTCTATCATCAACAGGGTCGGGCTACAATGAGCAGTTCTTC. Amino acid sequence: CASSFLSSTGSGYNEQFF.

This chain links TRBV20-1 with TRBJ2-7; 10 nucleotides match TRBD2. The CDR3 loop spans 13 amino acids. The trim removed 6 bases at V and 6 bases at J, leaving 8 bases unmatched. The germline V gene encodes CDR1 DFQATT and CDR2 SNEGSKA (reference sequence). In nucleotides, the CDR3 is TGCAGTGCAAGTTTGGGACTAGCGATCGAGCAGTACTTC. Amino acid sequence: CSASLGLAIEQYF.